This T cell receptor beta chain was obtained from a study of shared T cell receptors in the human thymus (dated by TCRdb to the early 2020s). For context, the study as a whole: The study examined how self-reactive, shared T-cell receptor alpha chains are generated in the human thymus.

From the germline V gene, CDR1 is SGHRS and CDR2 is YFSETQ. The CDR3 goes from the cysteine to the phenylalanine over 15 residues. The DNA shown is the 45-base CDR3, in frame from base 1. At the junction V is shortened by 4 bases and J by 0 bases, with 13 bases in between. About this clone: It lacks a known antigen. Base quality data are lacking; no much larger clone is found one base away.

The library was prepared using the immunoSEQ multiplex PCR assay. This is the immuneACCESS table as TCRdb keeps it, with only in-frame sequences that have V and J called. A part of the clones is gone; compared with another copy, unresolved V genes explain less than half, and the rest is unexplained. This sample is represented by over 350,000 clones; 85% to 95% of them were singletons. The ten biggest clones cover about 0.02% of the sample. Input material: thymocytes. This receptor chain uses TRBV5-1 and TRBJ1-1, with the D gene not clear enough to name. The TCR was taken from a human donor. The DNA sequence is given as TGCGCCAGCAGCCCGGGGAGTTCTATGAACACTGAAGCTTTCTTT. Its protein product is CASSPGSSMNTEAFF.